The clone carrying this TCR beta chain was observed at least ten times. The antigen is not known. TCR beta CDR3 regions were amplified from RNA transcripts. Using the HTBI primer set, a first-round RT-PCR was run on the TCR CDR3. One entry per CDR3 protein results from TCRdb running MiXCR on the multiplex PCR reads. This sample has around 540,000 distinct CDR3 sequences, with 46% found just once. This record comes from a study of T cells in Graves' hyperthyroidism and ophthalmopathy. Study-level results: The model anticipated ophthalmopathy a median around six months pre-onset. Blood held most thyroid clonotypes expanded above 0.001 frequency.

The CDR3 contains 13 residues. Trimming took off 2 bases at V and 2 bases at J, with 10 bases between the two ends. Germline V gives CDR1 SQVTM, CDR2 ANQGSEA. It was considered stable Graves' hyperthyroidism when ophthalmopathy did not progress within 18 months. Participants, patients aged 18 to 65, had newly diagnosed hyperthyroidism with a duration under 2 months. The genes are TRBV29-1 and TRBJ2-7, with TRBD1 as a possible D gene (6 bases). The source is a woman aged 18-30 years with Graves' hyperthyroidism. The sample consisted of peripheral blood or thyroid tissue (not recorded which). CDR3 DNA: TGCAGCGTTGAAAAACAGGGCCCCTACGAGCAGTACTTC. It yields the protein CSVEKQGPYEQYF.